The 21 T cell receptor beta chains below were found in one sample sequenced in a study of T-cell memory formation after mild COVID-19. In TCRdb, the 5' RACE reads were re-called with MiXCR into one record per CDR3 protein. This sample has 150,000 to 200,000 distinct CDR3 sequences, with roughly 13% found just once. The sequenced sample was PBMCs or a T cell subset sorted from them (not recorded which). The receptors come from a man younger than 35 who had mild COVID-19 (a few samples of this study predate the infection). Cell type and time point are not known.

This clonotype has a handful of counts. The chain recombines TRBV4-3 with TRBJ2-1; 12 bases map to TRBD2. Germline V gives CDR1 LGHNA, CDR2 YSLEER. Trimming took 3 bases from V and 4 from J; bases not matched to a gene: 4. CDR3 size: 16 residues. In DNA form, the CDR3 reads TGCGCCAGCAGCCAGCGGACTAGCGGGGTTTACAATGAGCAGTTCTTC. Translation: CASSQRTSGVYNEQFF.

This clonotype was picked up a small number of times. The CDR3 DNA reads TGTGCCAGCAGCGTAGGACAGTCCAATGAGCAGTTCTTC. Translated: CASSVGQSNEQFF. The genes are TRBV9 and TRBJ2-1; the D gene is possibly TRBD1 (5 bases). The CDR3 sequence is 13 residues long. Between the trimmed V and J ends, which lost 0 bases and 6 bases, there was a span of 7 bases. Germline V gene sequence: CDR1 SGDLS, CDR2 YYNGEE.

This clonotype has only a few counts. This chain joins TRBV7-2 and TRBJ1-2; 7 nucleotides match TRBD1. The CDR3 is made up of 14 amino acids. From germline, CDR1 is SGHTA and CDR2 FQGNSA. The trim removed 10 bases at V and 4 bases at J, leaving 12 bases unmatched. The CDR3 DNA sequence: TGTGCCACCGGCAAACCGGGACAGTTCTATGGCTACACCTTC. Translating it yields CATGKPGQFYGYTF.

This sequence joins TRBV5-1 and TRBJ2-7; 15 positions agree with TRBD2. Germline CDR1 SGHRS, CDR2 YFSETQ. The CDR3 is made up of 17 amino acids. V lost 2 bases, J lost 0 bases, and 3 bases stayed unmatched. CDR3 sequence (DNA): TGCGCCAGCAGCTTTGGGACTAGCGGGGGGTACTCCTACGAGCAGTACTTC. It encodes CASSFGTSGGYSYEQYF.

In this sample, this clonotype turned up a few times. The rearrangement joins TRBV12-3 or TRBV12-4 to TRBJ2-1, with 8 bases that match TRBD1. The CDR3 contains 14 residues. The V gene end was trimmed by 3 bases and the J gene end by 7 bases; junction bases not matched to a gene: 5. The CDR3 region has the DNA TGTGCCAGCAGTTTTCGGGACAGGCTGAATGAGCAGTTCTTC. Translating gives CASSFRDRLNEQFF.

This clonotype was observed a few times. This chain joins TRBV18 and TRBJ2-2; 10 nucleotides match TRBD1. V was pared by 0 bases and J by 0 bases, with 1 base of the junction left unmatched. The CDR3 runs to 17 residues. Germline loops: CDR1 KGHSH, CDR2 LQKENI. The CDR3 region has the DNA TGTGCCAGCTCACCACCTGGGACAGGGGCGAACACCGGGGAGCTGTTTTTT. Translated, it gives CASSPPGTGANTGELFF.

The chain is built from TRBV10-2 and TRBJ1-2; 7 nucleotides match TRBD1. CDR1 WSHSY and CDR2 SAAADI come from the germline V gene. There are 15 residues in the CDR3. Unmatched junction bases numbered 10, after V lost 5 bases and J lost 4 bases. The chain's CDR3 is CASSRWDSLSYGYTF. The CDR3, as DNA: TGCGCCAGCAGTCGATGGGACAGCCTCTCCTATGGCTACACCTTC.

V gene TRBV4-2 combines with J gene TRBJ2-3; 9 bases match TRBD1. The CDR3 length is 17 residues. Germline lookup yields CDR1 LGHNA and CDR2 YNFKEQ. The junction had 6 bases not matched to a gene; V was cut back by 1 base and J by 1 base. The CDR3 region is CASSQAMTGGGTDTQYF. In DNA form, the CDR3 reads TGTGCCAGCAGCCAAGCAATGACAGGGGGTGGCACAGATACGCAGTATTTT.

In its sample, this clonotype was seen a few times. V usage is TRBV3-1 and J usage is TRBJ2-5, with 10 bases lining up with TRBD2. In germline, CDR1 is LGHDT, CDR2 YNNKEL (reference sequence). The CDR3 runs to 13 residues. Losses at the gene ends were 10 bases for V and 1 base for J; bases not matched to a gene: 3. The CDR3: CAIRLAGQETQYF. The CDR3 region has the DNA TGTGCCATAAGACTAGCGGGCCAAGAGACCCAGTACTTC.

This clonotype came up many times. The genes are TRBV28 and TRBJ2-3, with TRBD1 identical over 8 bases. Trimming at V came to 3 bases and at J to 6 bases, leaving 5 bases not matched to a gene. CDR3 length: 14 amino acids. Germline V gives CDR1 MDHEN, CDR2 SYDVKM. CDR3 protein: CASSFSDRGDTQYF. The CDR3, as DNA: TGTGCCAGCAGTTTCTCCGACAGGGGTGATACGCAGTATTTT.

This clonotype was recorded a few times. The chain links TRBV18 to TRBJ1-4; D unresolved. CDR1 KGHSH and CDR2 LQKENI come from the germline V gene. This CDR3 has 13 amino acids. V lost 3 bases to trimming and J lost 8 bases, with 10 bases between them. The CDR3 DNA reads TGTGCCAGCTCACCGCCGGGTGGGGAAAAACTGTTTTTT. Translation gives CASSPPGGEKLFF.

The table lists this clonotype with many counts. The rearrangement links TRBV5-1 to TRBJ2-3, with 14 bases matching TRBD2. The CDR3 contains 16 residues. Germline-derived CDR1 and CDR2 are SGHRS and YFSETQ. V lost 4 bases and J lost 1; bases outside the gene matches: 2. CDR3 protein: CASSQGLAGGTDTQYF. In nucleotides, the CDR3 is TGCGCCAGCAGCCAGGGACTAGCGGGGGGCACAGATACGCAGTATTTT.

The chain carries TRBV5-1 and TRBJ2-3, with 7 bases lining up with TRBD2. CDR1 and CDR2 from the germline V gene are SGHRS and YFSETQ. V dropped 3 bases and J dropped 4; count of bases not matched to a gene: 2. CDR3 size: 13 residues. The CDR3 reads CASSWGRADTQYF. In DNA form, the CDR3 reads TGCGCCAGCAGCTGGGGGAGGGCAGATACGCAGTATTTT.

V and J are TRBV2 and TRBJ2-7, with D perhaps TRBD1 or TRBD2 (5 bases each). The V end was cut by 6 bases, the J end by 2 bases, with 11 bases between. This CDR3 has 13 residues. Per germline, CDR1 SNHLY and CDR2 FYNNEI. CDR3 sequence: CASRGTDAYEQYV. CDR3 coding DNA: TGTGCCAGCAGAGGGACGGACGCCTACGAGCAGTACGTC.

The chain combines TRBV5-1 with TRBJ2-3; tentative D call: TRBD2 (5 bases). This CDR3 has 13 amino acids. CDR1 is SGHRS and CDR2 is YFSETQ in the germline V gene. Trimming removed 4 bases from V and 5 bases from J, with 11 bases in between. This chain's CDR3 is CASSGLGRDTQYF. As DNA, the CDR3 is TGCGCCAGCAGCGGTCTTGGGAGAGATACGCAGTATTTT. The whole variable domain, remainder taken from reference TRBV5-1 and TRBJ2-3, is KAGVTQTPRYLIKTRGQQVTLSCSPISGHRSVSWYQQTPGQGLQFLFEYFSETQRNKGNFPGRFSGRQFSNSRSEMNVSTLELGDSALYLCASSGLGRDTQYFGPGTRLTVL.

The chain joins TRBV5-1 to TRBJ2-5; 11 bases agree with TRBD1. The germline gives CDR1 SGHRS, CDR2 YFSETQ. There are 17 residues in the CDR3. V was pared by 5 bases and J by 4 bases, with 13 bases of the junction left unmatched. CDR3: CASRKLSGTGGRETQYF. The DNA of the CDR3 is TGCGCCAGCAGAAAGCTCTCCGGGACAGGGGGTCGAGAGACCCAGTACTTC.

This clonotype was counted a few times. The J gene is TRBJ2-3, the V gene TRBV6-5; 9 bases match TRBD1. The trim removed 4 bases at V and 1 base at J, leaving 3 bases unmatched. The CDR3 consists of 15 residues. The germline V gene encodes CDR1 MNHEY and CDR2 SVGAGI. In DNA form, the CDR3 reads TGTGCCAGCAGTTTCAACAGGGGGCGCACAGATACGCAGTATTTT. The encoded protein is CASSFNRGRTDTQYF.

This clonotype appeared a few times. The CDR3: CASSTFGAYGYTF. CDR3 nucleotides: TGTGCCAGCAGCACCTTTGGCGCCTATGGCTACACCTTC. The chain is built from TRBV7-9 and TRBJ1-2, with no clear D. Trimming shortened V by 5 bases and J by 4 bases, and 11 bases separated the two germline ends. The CDR3 extends over 13 amino acids. The germline V gene has CDR1 SEHNR and CDR2 FQNEAQ (reference sequence).

This clonotype was seen more than once but under ten times. The CDR3 region has the DNA TGTGCCAGTAGTTTACAACCACTCAAAGAGACCCAGTACTTC. This translates into CASSLQPLKETQYF. V and J are TRBV19 and TRBJ2-5; D gene uncertain. CDR1 is LNHDA and CDR2 is SQIVND in the germline V gene (reference sequence). This CDR3 comprises 14 residues. With 5 bases removed from V and 3 bases from J, the gap between germline ends came to 13 bases.

V and J are TRBV7-2 and TRBJ2-5; the match to TRBD1 covers 7 bases. Germline loops: CDR1 SGHTA, CDR2 FQGNSA. The CDR3 is 14 amino acids. V lost 5 bases, J lost 5 bases, and 8 bases stayed unmatched. The CDR3 here is CASSANRGGETQYF. The CDR3 DNA is TGTGCCAGCAGCGCAAACAGGGGCGGGGAGACCCAGTACTTC. The whole variable domain, filled in from reference TRBV7-2 and TRBJ2-5, reads GAGVSQSPSNKVTEKGKDVELRCDPISGHTALYWYRQSLGQGLEFLIYFQGNSAPDKSGLPSDRFSAERTGGSVSTLTIQRTQQEDSAVYLCASSANRGGETQYFGPGTRLLVL.

This clonotype was found many times. The rearrangement uses TRBV29-1 and TRBJ2-1; D is possibly TRBD1 (6 bases). The CDR3 loop spans 15 amino acids. CDR1 and CDR2 (germline): SQVTM, ANQGSEA. Trimming took off 6 bases at V and 4 bases at J, with 19 bases between the two ends. The chain's CDR3 is CSVKGVRSGYNEQFF. CDR3 DNA: TGCAGCGTCAAGGGGGTCCGGTCGGGTTACAATGAGCAGTTCTTC.